This is a list of T cell receptor beta chains from one sample in a study of T cells in Graves' hyperthyroidism and ophthalmopathy. From the multiplex PCR reads, TCRdb called clonotypes with MiXCR, one entry per CDR3 protein. Among 350,000 to 450,000 distinct CDR3 sequences listed, more than 12% were seen once. Material for sequencing was blood. Receptors originate from a man over 45 with Graves' ophthalmopathy. Both conserved end residues are part of each CDR3. The order of the fields is D gene, J gene, clone size, CDR3 length, V gene, CDR3 protein, CDR3 DNA. A D gene is named only where the DNA matches it firmly. Rows give clone size only sometimes, using once, few, many, or a class for an expanded clone.

. | TRBJ1-5 | few | 13 | TRBV20-1 | CSARENSNQPQHF | TGCAGTGCTAGAGAGAATAGCAATCAGCCCCAGCATTTT
. | TRBJ1-3 | many | 15 | TRBV18 | CASSPLQGPGNTIYF | TGTGCCAGCTCACCTCTTCAGGGTCCTGGAAACACCATATATTTT
. | TRBJ1-1 | . | 15 | TRBV12-3/TRBV12-4 | CASSPLSGLSTEAFF | TGTGCCAGCAGTCCGTTGTCAGGGTTGAGCACTGAAGCTTTCTTT
TRBD2 | TRBJ2-3 | many | 16 | TRBV2 | CASSGRLAGAEDTQYF | TGTGCCAGCAGTGGAAGACTAGCGGGAGCGGAAGATACGCAGTATTTT
TRBD1 | TRBJ1-1 | . | 16 | TRBV4-1 | CASSRSHRDSLTEAFF | TGCGCCAGCAGCCGCTCCCACCGGGACAGCCTCACTGAAGCTTTCTTT
. | TRBJ1-4 | many | 16 | TRBV11-2 | CASSLVPGPAQEKLFF | TGTGCCAGCAGCTTAGTCCCAGGCCCTGCGCAAGAAAAACTGTTTTTT
TRBD2 | TRBJ2-1 | many | 17 | TRBV15 | CATSRDQASGTYNEQFF | TGTGCCACCAGCAGAGATCAGGCTAGCGGGACCTACAATGAGCAGTTCTTC
. | TRBJ1-2 | . | 17 | TRBV20-1 | CSARPTVPSLPSHGYTF | TGCAGTGCCCGGCCGACAGTCCCCAGTTTGCCTTCGCATGGCTACACCTTC
. | TRBJ2-3 | few | 13 | TRBV5-4 | CASSLELTDTQYF | TGTGCCAGCAGCCTGGAACTTACAGATACGCAGTATTTT
. | TRBJ1-5 | . | 18 | TRBV18 | CASSPLSGALVGGQPQHF | TGTGCCAGCTCACCATTATCAGGGGCCCTCGTGGGGGGTCAGCCCCAGCATTTT
. | TRBJ2-3 | . | 13 | TRBV2 | CARGQGITDTQYF | TGTGCCAGGGGGCAGGGGATCACAGATACGCAGTATTTT
TRBD2 | TRBJ2-7 | many | 20 | TRBV18 | CASSLRPTSGSPSVPYEQYF | TGTGCCAGCTCACTGCGACCTACTAGCGGGTCACCCTCGGTCCCCTACGAGCAGTACTTC
TRBD2 | TRBJ2-1 | many | 17 | TRBV6-6 | CASSYSLASGSTNEQFF | TGTGCCAGCAGTTACTCCCTGGCTAGCGGGAGTACTAATGAGCAGTTCTTC
. | TRBJ2-1 | . | 14 | TRBV20-1 | CSYSKGSNYNEQFF | TGCAGCTACAGTAAGGGATCAAACTACAATGAGCAGTTCTTC
TRBD1 | TRBJ2-1 | few | 12 | TRBV5-1 | CASSLKDRVQFF | TGCGCCAGCAGCCTGAAGGACAGGGTCCAGTTCTTC
TRBD2 | TRBJ2-2 | . | 17 | TRBV3-1 | CASTPRGTSGNTGELFF | TGTGCCAGCACCCCAAGAGGGACTAGCGGGAACACCGGGGAGCTGTTTTTT
. | TRBJ2-7 | many | 16 | TRBV3-1 | CASSRSSGGGRYEQYF | TGTGCCAGCAGCCGCTCCTCAGGGGGAGGACGCTACGAGCAGTACTTC
TRBD1 | TRBJ1-1 | many | 14 | TRBV6-1 | CASGGVQGASEAFF | TGTGCCAGCGGTGGGGTACAGGGGGCCTCTGAAGCTTTCTTT
. | TRBJ1-1 | few | 13 | TRBV6-1 | CASRPTGSTEAFF | TGTGCCAGCAGGCCTACAGGGTCCACTGAAGCTTTCTTT
. | TRBJ2-5 | few | 14 | TRBV3-1 | CASSKRPRGETQYF | TGTGCCAGCAGCAAGAGACCAAGGGGAGAGACCCAGTACTTC
. | TRBJ2-2 | few | 14 | TRBV20-1 | CSASRRSNTGELFF | TGCAGTGCTAGTCGCAGGTCGAACACCGGGGAGCTGTTTTTT
. | TRBJ1-1 | many | 12 | TRBV2 | CASIAGRELVFF | TGTGCCAGCATAGCCGGCAGGGAGTTAGTGTTCTTT
. | TRBJ2-5 | . | 12 | TRBV29-1 | CSVDGVQETQYF | TGCAGCGTTGATGGGGTCCAAGAGACCCAGTACTTC
TRBD2 | TRBJ2-5 | many | 16 | TRBV28 | CASSSTGLAGVETQYF | TGTGCCAGCAGCTCCACGGGACTAGCGGGTGTAGAGACCCAGTACTTC
TRBD2 | TRBJ2-2 | . | 20 | TRBV4-1 | CASSHIPGLAGVRGTGELFF | TGCGCCAGCAGCCATATACCGGGACTAGCGGGAGTCAGGGGCACCGGGGAGCTGTTTTTT
. | TRBJ2-5 | many | 13 | TRBV3-1 | CASSQVPGRNQYF | TGTGCCAGCAGCCAAGTCCCTGGGAGAAACCAGTACTTC
. | TRBJ2-2 | few | 17 | TRBV7-9 | CASSSPPRGGKTGELFF | TGTGCCAGCAGCTCCCCTCCCCGTGGCGGGAAGACCGGGGAGCTGTTTTTT
. | TRBJ2-1 | many | 16 | TRBV7-9 | CASSLFALARANEQFF | TGTGCCAGCAGCTTATTTGCACTAGCCAGGGCGAATGAGCAGTTCTTC
. | TRBJ2-5 | many | 13 | TRBV5-5 | CASRRSFQETQYF | TGTGCCAGCAGGAGGAGCTTCCAAGAGACCCAGTACTTC
. | TRBJ1-1 | many | 14 | TRBV6-1 | CASSSGAPGQGAFF | TGTGCCAGCAGTTCCGGGGCTCCGGGGCAAGGAGCTTTCTTT
. | TRBJ1-2 | . | 14 | TRBV9 | CASSVDVTDYGYTF | TGTGCCAGCAGCGTAGATGTGACAGACTATGGCTACACCTTC
TRBD1 | TRBJ1-3 | few | 15 | TRBV30 | CAWSRDRALGNTIYF | TGTGCCTGGAGTCGGGACAGGGCGCTTGGAAACACCATATATTTT
TRBD2 | TRBJ2-1 | few | 14 | TRBV29-1 | CSVEGPGTRYEQFF | TGCAGCGTTGAGGGGCCCGGGACTAGGTATGAGCAGTTCTTC
. | TRBJ1-5 | few | 15 | TRBV18 | CASSPASPSGQPQHF | TGTGCCAGCTCACCGGCCAGCCCCTCGGGTCAGCCCCAGCATTTT
. | TRBJ1-2 | many | 12 | TRBV29-1 | CSVRGPSSGYTF | TGCAGCGTTCGTGGACCTTCGAGCGGCTACACCTTC
. | TRBJ2-1 | many | 16 | TRBV29-1 | CSVEERRGWGSNEQFF | TGCAGCGTTGAAGAACGTCGGGGATGGGGGAGCAATGAGCAGTTCTTC
. | TRBJ2-7 | many | 15 | TRBV11-2 | CASSNTGTRLYEQYF | TGTGCCAGCAGCAACACCGGGACAAGACTATACGAGCAGTACTTC